These 3 T cell receptor beta chains were sequenced from one sample in a study of regulatory T cells in long-lasting Graves disease. Time point described: persistent/refractory GD, antithyroid drugs over 5 years with positive TRAb. Isolated PBMC RNA provided the starting material for the TCR library. Libraries of TCR beta came from iRepertoire HTBI primers plus Arm-PCR of CDR3 regions. TCRdb reprocessed the multiplex PCR reads with MiXCR, giving one entry per CDR3 protein. The sample includes about 430,000 distinct CDR3 sequences, approximately 22% seen only once; the top ten take roughly an eighth. The source material was peripheral blood mononuclear cells (PBMCs), sampled when the disease was refractory, from a patient treated with antithyroid drugs. These receptors were taken from a female donor with Graves disease.

This clonotype was counted ten times or more. V usage is TRBV12-3 or TRBV12-4 and J usage is TRBJ2-4; D unresolved. This CDR3 is 16 amino acids long. Trimming stripped 3 bases from V and 11 bases from J, with 23 bases between. CDR3 in DNA: TGTGCCAGCAGTTTCCATAGGCAGCCGAGTTTGAGTCTTCAGTACTTC. Protein sequence: CASSFHRQPSLSLQYF.

The chain uses TRBV12-3 or TRBV12-4 and TRBJ2-1; 10 bases align to TRBD2. V was clipped by 5 bases and J by 9 bases; unmatched bases: 7. This CDR3 has 14 residues. Written as DNA, the CDR3 is TGTGCCAGCAGTAGCGGGAGGGGTAATCCTGAGCAGTTCTTC. Residues: CASSSGRGNPEQFF.

This clonotype appeared many times. The chain has TRBV16 and TRBJ1-6; D remains ambiguous. Germline V lookup: CDR1 KGHSY, CDR2 FQNENV. The CDR3 is 15 amino acids. V was trimmed by 2 bases and J by 10 bases, leaving 15 bases between them. CDR3 bases: TGTGCCAGCAGCCAACGGGGAAGGTACGACTCACCCCTCCACTTT. Its protein is CASSQRGRYDSPLHF.